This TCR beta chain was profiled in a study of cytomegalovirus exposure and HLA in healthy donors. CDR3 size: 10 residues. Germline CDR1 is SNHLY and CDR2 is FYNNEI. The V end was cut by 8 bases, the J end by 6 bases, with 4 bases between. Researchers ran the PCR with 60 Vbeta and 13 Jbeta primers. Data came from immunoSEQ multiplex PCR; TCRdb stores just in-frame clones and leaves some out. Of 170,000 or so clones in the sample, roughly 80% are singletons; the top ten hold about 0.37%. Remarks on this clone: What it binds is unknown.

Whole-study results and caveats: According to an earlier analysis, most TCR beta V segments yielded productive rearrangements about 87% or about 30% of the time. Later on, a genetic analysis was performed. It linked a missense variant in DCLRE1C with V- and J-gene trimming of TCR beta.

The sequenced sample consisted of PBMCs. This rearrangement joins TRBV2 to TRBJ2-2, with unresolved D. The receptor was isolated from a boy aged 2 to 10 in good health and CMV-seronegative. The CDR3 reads CASRAGELFF. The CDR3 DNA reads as TGTGCCAGCCGGGCCGGGGAGCTGTTTTTT.